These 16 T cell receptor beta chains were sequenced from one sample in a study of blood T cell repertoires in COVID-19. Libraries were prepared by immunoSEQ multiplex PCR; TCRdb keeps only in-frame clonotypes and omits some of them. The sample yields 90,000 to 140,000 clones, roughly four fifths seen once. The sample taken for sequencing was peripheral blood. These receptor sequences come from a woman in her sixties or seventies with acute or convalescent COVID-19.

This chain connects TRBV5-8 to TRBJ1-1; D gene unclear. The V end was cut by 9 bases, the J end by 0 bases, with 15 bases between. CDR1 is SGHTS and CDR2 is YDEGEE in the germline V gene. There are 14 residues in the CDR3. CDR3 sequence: CATTLRVMNTEAFF. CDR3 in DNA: TGTGCCACCACCCTGAGGGTAATGAACACTGAAGCTTTCTTT. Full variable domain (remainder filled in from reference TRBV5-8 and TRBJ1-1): EAGVTQSPTHLIKTRGQQATLRCSPISGHTSVYWYQQALGLGLQFLLWYDEGEERNRGNFPPRFSGRQFPNYSSELNVNALELEDSALYLCATTLRVMNTEAFFGQGTRLTVV.

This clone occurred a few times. The CDR3 protein is CASSLASDRVHEQYF. CDR3 DNA sequence: TGCGCCAGCAGCTTGGCCTCTGACAGGGTCCACGAGCAGTACTTC. The chain has TRBV5-1 and TRBJ2-7, with 7 bases identical to TRBD1. Per the germline V gene, CDR1 is SGHRS and CDR2 is YFSETQ. The CDR3 is 15 amino acids. The V gene end was trimmed by 0 bases and the J gene end by 5 bases; junction bases not matched to a gene: 8.

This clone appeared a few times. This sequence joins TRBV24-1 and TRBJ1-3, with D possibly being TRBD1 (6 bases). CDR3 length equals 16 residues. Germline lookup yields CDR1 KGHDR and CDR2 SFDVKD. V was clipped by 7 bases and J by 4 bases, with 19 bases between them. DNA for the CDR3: TGTGCCACCAGGATAGGGCGGGGGGCGGCGGGAAACACCATATATTTT. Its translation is CATRIGRGAAGNTIYF.

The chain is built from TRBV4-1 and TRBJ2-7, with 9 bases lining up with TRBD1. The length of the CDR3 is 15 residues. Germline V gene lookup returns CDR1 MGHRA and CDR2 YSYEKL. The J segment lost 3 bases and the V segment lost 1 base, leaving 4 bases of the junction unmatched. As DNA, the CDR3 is TGCGCCAGCAGCCAAGGACGGACAGGGGACTACGAGCAGTACTTC. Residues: CASSQGRTGDYEQYF.

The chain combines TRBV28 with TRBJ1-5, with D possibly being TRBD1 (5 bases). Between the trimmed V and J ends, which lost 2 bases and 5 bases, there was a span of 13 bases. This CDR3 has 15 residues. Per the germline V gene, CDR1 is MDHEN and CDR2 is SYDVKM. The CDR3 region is CASSLNFRGDQPQHF. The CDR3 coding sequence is TGTGCCAGCAGTTTAAATTTCCGGGGGGATCAGCCCCAGCATTTT. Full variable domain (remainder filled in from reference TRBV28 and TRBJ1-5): DVKVTQSSRYLVKRTGEKVFLECVQDMDHENMFWYRQDPGLGLRLIYFSYDVKMKEKGDIPEGYSVSREKKERFSLILESASTNQTSMYLCASSLNFRGDQPQHFGDGTRLSIL.

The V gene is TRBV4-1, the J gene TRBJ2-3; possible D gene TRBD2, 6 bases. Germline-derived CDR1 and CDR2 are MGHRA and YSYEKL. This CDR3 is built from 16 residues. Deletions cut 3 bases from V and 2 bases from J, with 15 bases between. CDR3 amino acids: CASSQVGPGVTDTQYF. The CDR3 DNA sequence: TGCGCCAGCAGCCAGGTCGGACCGGGGGTCACAGATACGCAGTATTTT.

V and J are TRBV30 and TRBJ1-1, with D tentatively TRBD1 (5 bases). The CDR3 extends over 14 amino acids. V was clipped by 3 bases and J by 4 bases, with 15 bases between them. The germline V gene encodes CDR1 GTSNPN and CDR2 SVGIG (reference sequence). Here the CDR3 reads CAWRVQGRFTEAFF. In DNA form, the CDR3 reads TGTGCCTGGAGAGTCCAGGGTCGTTTCACTGAAGCTTTCTTT.

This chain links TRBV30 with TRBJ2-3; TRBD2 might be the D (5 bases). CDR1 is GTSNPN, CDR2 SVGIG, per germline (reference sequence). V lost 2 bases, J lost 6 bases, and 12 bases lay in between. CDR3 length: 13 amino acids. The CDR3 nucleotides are TGTGCCTGGAGTCCCGGGGTGGGGGATACGCAGTATTTT. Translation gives CAWSPGVGDTQYF.

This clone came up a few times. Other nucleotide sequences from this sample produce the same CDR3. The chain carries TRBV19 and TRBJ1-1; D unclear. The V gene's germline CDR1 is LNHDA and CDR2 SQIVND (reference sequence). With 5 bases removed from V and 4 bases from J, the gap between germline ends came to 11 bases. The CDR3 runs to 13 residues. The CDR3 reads CASSPATGTEAFF. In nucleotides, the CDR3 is TGTGCCAGTAGTCCTGCGACTGGCACTGAAGCTTTCTTT.

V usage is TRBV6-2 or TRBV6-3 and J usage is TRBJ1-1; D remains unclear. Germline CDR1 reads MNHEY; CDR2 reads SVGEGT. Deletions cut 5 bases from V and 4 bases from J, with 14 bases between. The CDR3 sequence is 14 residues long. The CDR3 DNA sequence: TGTGCCAGCAGTGGGGTTGCCGGGGTCACTGAAGCTTTCTTT. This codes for CASSGVAGVTEAFF.

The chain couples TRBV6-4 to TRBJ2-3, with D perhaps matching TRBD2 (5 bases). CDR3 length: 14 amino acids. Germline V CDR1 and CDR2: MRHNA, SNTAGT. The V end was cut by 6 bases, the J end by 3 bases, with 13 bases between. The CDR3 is CASSAGLTTDTQYF. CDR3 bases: TGTGCCAGCAGCGCTGGACTGACGACAGATACGCAGTATTTT.

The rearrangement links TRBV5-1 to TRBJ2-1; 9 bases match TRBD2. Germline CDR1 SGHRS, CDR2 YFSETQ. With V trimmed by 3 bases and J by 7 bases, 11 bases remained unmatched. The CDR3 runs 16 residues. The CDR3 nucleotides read TGCGCCAGCAGCTGGGGAGGCGGGGGGGCCGGAAATGAGCAGTTCTTC. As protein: CASSWGGGGAGNEQFF.

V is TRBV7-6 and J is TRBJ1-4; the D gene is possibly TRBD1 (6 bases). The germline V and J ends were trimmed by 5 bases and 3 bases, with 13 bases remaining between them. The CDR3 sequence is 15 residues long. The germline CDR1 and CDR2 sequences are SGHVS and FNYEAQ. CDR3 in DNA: TGTGCCAGCAGCGACCGGACAGCTCCTAATGAAAAACTGTTTTTT. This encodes CASSDRTAPNEKLFF.

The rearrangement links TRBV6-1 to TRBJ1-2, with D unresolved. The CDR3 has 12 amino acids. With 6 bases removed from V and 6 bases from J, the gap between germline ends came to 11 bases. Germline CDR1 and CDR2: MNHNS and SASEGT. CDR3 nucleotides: TGTGCCAGCAGGTCAGATTTGGATGGCTACACCTTC. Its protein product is CASRSDLDGYTF.

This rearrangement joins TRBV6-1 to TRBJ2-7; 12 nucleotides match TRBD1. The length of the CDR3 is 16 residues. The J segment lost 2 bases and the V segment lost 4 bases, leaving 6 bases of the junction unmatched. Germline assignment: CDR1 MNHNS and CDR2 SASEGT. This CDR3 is CASSGPGTGGAYEQYF. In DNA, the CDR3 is TGTGCCAGCAGTGGTCCCGGGACAGGGGGCGCCTACGAGCAGTACTTC.

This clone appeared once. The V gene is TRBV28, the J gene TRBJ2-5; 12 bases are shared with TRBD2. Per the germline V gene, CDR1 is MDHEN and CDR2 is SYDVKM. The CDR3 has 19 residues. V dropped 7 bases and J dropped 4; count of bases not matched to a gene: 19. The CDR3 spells CASTPHLSTSGGWAETQYF. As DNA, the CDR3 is TGTGCCAGCACCCCCCACCTTAGCACTAGCGGGGGGTGGGCAGAGACCCAGTACTTC.